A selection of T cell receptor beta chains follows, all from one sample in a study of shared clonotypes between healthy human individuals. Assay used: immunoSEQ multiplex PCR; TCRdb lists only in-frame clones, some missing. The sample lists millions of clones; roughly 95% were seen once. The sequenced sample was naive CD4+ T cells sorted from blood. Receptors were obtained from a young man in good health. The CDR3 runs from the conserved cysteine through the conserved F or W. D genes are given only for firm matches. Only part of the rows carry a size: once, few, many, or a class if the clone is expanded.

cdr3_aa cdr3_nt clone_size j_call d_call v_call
CASSADRGGYEQYF TGTGCCAGCAGCGCGGACAGGGGGGGCTACGAGCAGTACTTC NA TRBJ2-7 TRBD1 TRBV9
CASSLDRLNTEAFF TGTGCCAGCAGCCTGGACAGACTGAACACTGAAGCTTTCTTT NA TRBJ1-1 NA TRBV7-2
CASVGPLAGGLKPYEQYF TGTGCTAGTGTGGGTCCTCTAGCGGGAGGTTTAAAGCCCTACGAGCAGTACTTC NA TRBJ2-7 TRBD2 TRBV12-5
CAIGLLADTQYF TGTGCCATCGGATTACTAGCGGATACGCAGTATTTT NA TRBJ2-3 TRBD2 TRBV10-3
CASRPGADRNTIYF TGTGCCAGCAGACCGGGCGCGGACAGAAACACCATATATTTT NA TRBJ1-3 NA TRBV28
CASSAGDSTNEKLFF TGTGCCAGCAGCGCAGGGGACTCAACTAATGAAAAACTGTTTTTT NA TRBJ1-4 NA TRBV7-6
CASGQGGWLFF TGTGCCAGTGGACAGGGTGGTTGGCTGTTTTTT NA TRBJ1-4 TRBD1 TRBV19
CASRGRQGYGYTF TGTGCCAGTAGAGGGAGACAGGGGTATGGCTACACCTTC NA TRBJ1-2 TRBD1 TRBV19
CASSPNRQPNTGELFF TGTGCCAGCAGCCCTAATCGACAGCCGAACACCGGGGAGCTGTTTTTT NA TRBJ2-2 NA TRBV7-3
CASSVEVTGLGGGYTF TGTGCCAGCAGCGTAGAGGTCACAGGTCTTGGTGGAGGCTACACCTTC NA TRBJ1-2 NA TRBV9
CASSVVLAGGPSGIGELFF TGTGCCAGCAGCGTAGTACTAGCGGGAGGGCCCAGCGGTATCGGGGAGCTGTTTTTT NA TRBJ2-2 TRBD2 TRBV9
CASRSNRDGYTF TGTGCCAGCAGGTCTAACAGGGATGGCTACACCTTC NA TRBJ1-2 NA TRBV28
CASRPQRGGNSPLHF TGTGCCAGCAGACCGCAGCGGGGTGGCAATTCACCCCTCCACTTT NA TRBJ1-6 NA TRBV28
CASSQETSGRYNEQFF TGCGCCAGCAGCCAAGAGACTAGCGGGAGATATAATGAGCAGTTCTTC NA TRBJ2-1 TRBD2 TRBV4-3
CASRTPGQNYGYTF TGTGCCAGCAGGACCCCGGGACAGAATTATGGCTACACCTTC NA TRBJ1-2 TRBD1 TRBV28
CASSVDMGGYEQYF TGTGCCAGCAGCGTAGATATGGGGGGCTACGAGCAGTACTTC NA TRBJ2-7 NA TRBV9
CASSVEATRDTQYF TGTGCCAGCAGCGTAGAGGCGACTAGGGATACGCAGTATTTT once TRBJ2-3 NA TRBV9
CASSSRAQGAEAFF TGTGCCAGCAGCTCCCGGGCACAGGGCGCTGAAGCTTTCTTT many TRBJ1-1 NA TRBV5-6
CASSLGTYYYNEQFF TGTGCCAGCAGTCTCGGGACTTACTACTACAATGAGCAGTTCTTC NA TRBJ2-1 NA TRBV5-8
CASSIPGQGAETQYF TGTGCCAGTAGTATCCCGGGACAGGGGGCAGAGACCCAGTACTTC NA TRBJ2-5 TRBD1 TRBV19
CASSLAGRGGQPQHF TGTGCCAGCAGCTTGGCCGGGAGGGGAGGTCAGCCCCAGCATTTT NA TRBJ1-5 NA TRBV5-8
CASSEQPARDTQYF TGTGCCAGCAGCGAGCAGCCAGCCCGGGATACGCAGTATTTT NA TRBJ2-3 NA TRBV14
CASSEGSTTDTQYF TGCGCCAGCAGTGAGGGCAGCACCACAGATACGCAGTATTTT NA TRBJ2-3 NA TRBV10-1
CAWSADPGFLNTEAFF TGTGCCTGGAGTGCCGACCCCGGTTTTTTGAACACTGAAGCTTTCTTT NA TRBJ1-1 NA TRBV30